The 18 T cell receptor beta chains below all came from one sample that was sequenced in a study of CD8 T cells in ankylosing spondylitis. For these receptors, no antigen is known. Each CDR3 protein gets one entry after TCRdb re-called the 5' RACE reads with MiXCR. The profile covers about 480,000 distinct CDR3 sequences, with 15% to 20% appearing a single time and under 1.2% taken by the ten largest. Findings and caveats of the study: For ankylosing spondylitis blood, a TCR beta motif of eight or nine highly homologous variants appeared characteristic.

Sequencing was done on a sample of blood, either unsorted or a sorted T cell fraction (not recorded which). All receptors come from a male donor with ankylosing spondylitis.

On this clonotype itself: A read error may account for a junction end that differs from germline. V gene TRBV20-1 combines with J gene TRBJ2-7, with D perhaps TRBD1 (5 bases). Per the germline V gene, CDR1 is DFQATT and CDR2 is SNEGSKA (reference sequence). This CDR3 contains 11 residues. CDR3 DNA sequence: TGCAGTGCTAGTGGTGGCCTTTATCAGGGCTTC. Protein product: CSASGGLYQGF.

This clonotype has a handful of counts. The V gene is TRBV25-1, the J gene TRBJ1-1; D is uncertain. Looked up from germline, CDR1 is MGHDK and CDR2 is SYGVNS. The CDR3 has 13 amino acids. The germline V and J ends were trimmed by 0 bases and 6 bases, with 8 bases remaining between them. In nucleotides, the CDR3 is TGTGCCAGCAGTGAATATAGGGAGGCTGAAGCTTTCTTT. The encoded protein is CASSEYREAEAFF.

The chain uses TRBV15 and TRBJ2-5; tentatively, D is TRBD2 (6 bases). Trimming removed 0 bases at V and 3 bases at J, with 8 bases between. This CDR3 contains 14 residues. Germline CDR1 LNHNV, CDR2 YYDKDF (reference sequence). The CDR3 loop is CATSRDTGEETQYF. CDR3 nucleotides: TGTGCCACCAGCAGAGATACGGGAGAAGAGACCCAGTACTTC. Complete variable domain (other parts from reference TRBV15 and TRBJ2-5): DAMVIQNPRYQVTQFGKPVTLSCSQTLNHNVMYWYQQKSSQAPKLLFHYYDKDFNNEADTPDNFQSRRPNTSFCFLDIRSPGLGDTAMYLCATSRDTGEETQYFGPGTRLLVL.

This clonotype was observed a handful of times. The chain uses TRBV12-3 or TRBV12-4 and TRBJ1-1; possible D gene TRBD1, 6 bases. The CDR3 extends over 12 amino acids. V was shortened by 3 bases and J by 11 bases, with 13 bases between the two germline ends. DNA for the CDR3: TGTGCCAGCAGTTTCTCCAGGGGCCCGGCTTTCTTT. Protein sequence: CASSFSRGPAFF.

Ten or more counts support this clonotype. The chain recombines TRBV7-2 with TRBJ2-2; perhaps TRBD2 as D (5 bases). Deletions cut 4 bases from V and 2 bases from J, with 17 bases between. The CDR3 is 17 residues long. Germline V gene lookup returns CDR1 SGHTA and CDR2 FQGNSA. CDR3 DNA sequence: TGTGCCAGCAGCTACCGGGCCCGGACTCTTAACACCGGGGAGCTGTTTTTT. Translation: CASSYRARTLNTGELFF.

This rearrangement joins TRBV12-3 or TRBV12-4 to TRBJ2-7; 9 bases align to TRBD1. This CDR3 contains 18 residues. J gave up 3 bases and V 7 bases, and 19 bases lay outside the gene matches. The CDR3 sequence: CASTLGTALRDRDYEQYF. The DNA for the CDR3 is TGTGCCAGCACCCTGGGAACGGCCCTCAGGGACAGGGACTACGAGCAGTACTTC.

This clonotype showed up many times. This chain uses TRBV3-1 with TRBJ1-1, with TRBD1 as a possible D gene (6 bases). With 1 base removed from V and 0 bases from J, the gap between germline ends came to 9 bases. The CDR3 has 15 amino acids. Germline V lookup: CDR1 LGHDT, CDR2 YNNKEL (reference sequence). Here the CDR3 reads CASSQADRVNTEAFF. The DNA of the CDR3 is TGTGCCAGCAGCCAAGCGGACAGAGTGAACACTGAAGCTTTCTTT.

This clonotype was observed a few times. This chain links TRBV7-9 with TRBJ2-1, with 7 bases lining up with TRBD2. Germline loops: CDR1 SEHNR, CDR2 FQNEAQ (reference sequence). V lost 5 bases to trimming and J lost 9 bases; unmatched junction nucleotides: 13. The CDR3 is 15 amino acids. The CDR3, as DNA: TGTGCCAGCAGCCGGAGCGGGACCGAGTTTGGTGAGCAGTTCTTC. Translated, it gives CASSRSGTEFGEQFF.

This clonotype was found many times. The chain combines TRBV20-1 with TRBJ1-5, with D possibly TRBD1 on 5 matching bases. V lost 4 bases and J 7 bases, leaving 11 bases between the germline ends. Germline assignment: CDR1 DFQATT and CDR2 SNEGSKA (reference sequence). CDR3 size: 12 residues. CDR3 coding DNA: TGCAGTGCTATCTCCGGGGGGCAGCCCCAGCATTTT. This sequence encodes CSAISGGQPQHF.

The chain joins TRBV5-6 to TRBJ2-7, with D possibly being TRBD1 or TRBD2 (5 bases each). V shed 4 bases and J shed 3 bases, with 17 bases lying between them. The CDR3 contains 15 residues. From germline, CDR1 is SGHDT and CDR2 YYEEEE. For the CDR3, the DNA is TGTGCCAGCAGCATGTCCGGGACGTCACACTACGAGCAGTACTTC. This translates into CASSMSGTSHYEQYF.

CDR3 nucleotides: TGTGCCAGCAGCCAACGAACTAGTTTCGGTGAGACCCAGTACTTC. This translates into CASSQRTSFGETQYF. V gene TRBV3-1 combines with J gene TRBJ2-5; tentatively, D is TRBD2 (5 bases). CDR3 size: 15 residues. Per germline, CDR1 LGHDT and CDR2 YNNKEL (reference sequence). Trimming took off 2 bases at V and 5 bases at J, with 15 bases between the two ends.

The chain joins TRBV25-1 to TRBJ2-3; TRBD2 is a possible D gene (6 bases). This CDR3 spans 14 amino acids. Germline assignment: CDR1 MGHDK and CDR2 SYGVNS. Trimming took off 4 bases at V and 7 bases at J, with 15 bases between the two ends. The CDR3 reads CASSATRDFNTQYF. CDR3 DNA: TGTGCCAGCAGTGCTACCCGGGACTTCAATACGCAGTATTTT.

This chain joins TRBV4-1 and TRBJ2-1, with TRBD2 matching 10 bases. V dropped 3 bases and J dropped 5; count of bases not matched to a gene: 7. CDR3 length: 16 amino acids. CDR1 is MGHRA and CDR2 is YSYEKL in the germline V gene. CDR3 DNA: TGCGCCAGCAGCCAGCAAGGACTAGCGGCCCACAATGAGCAGTTCTTC. It specifies CASSQQGLAAHNEQFF.

This clonotype was picked up a small number of times. V usage is TRBV5-1 and J usage is TRBJ2-7, with 7 bases fitting TRBD1. The junction had 7 bases not matched to a gene; V was cut back by 6 bases and J by 1 base. Per germline, CDR1 SGHRS and CDR2 YFSETQ. The CDR3 loop spans 14 amino acids. The DNA for the CDR3 is TGCGCCAGCACCCCGGACAGGCCTTCCTACGAGCAGTACTTC. Residues: CASTPDRPSYEQYF.

The V and J genes are TRBV28 and TRBJ2-7; TRBD1 or TRBD2 may be the D gene (5 bases each). The ends were cut back, 6 bases at V and 3 bases at J, with 21 bases in the middle. CDR1 is MDHEN and CDR2 is SYDVKM in the germline V gene. This CDR3 has 16 residues. The CDR3 loop is CASRQILGSGLYEQYF. CDR3 in DNA: TGTGCCAGCAGACAGATCCTGGGGTCGGGGCTCTACGAGCAGTACTTC.

The V and J genes are TRBV14 and TRBJ2-7, with D perhaps assigned TRBD1 or TRBD2 (5 bases each). V lost 4 bases to trimming and J lost 4 bases, with 17 bases between them. CDR3 length: 15 residues. Looked up from germline, CDR1 is SGHDN and CDR2 is FVKESK. CDR3 sequence (DNA): TGTGCCAGCAGCCCACCGGGGACCCCCGGATACGAGCAGTACTTC. It translates to CASSPPGTPGYEQYF. Together with reference TRBV14 and TRBJ2-7, the CDR3 gives the full variable domain: EAGVTQFPSHSVIEKGQTVTLRCDPISGHDNLYWYRRVMGKEIKFLLHFVKESKQDESGMPNNRFLAERTGGTYSTLKVQPAELEDSGVYFCASSPPGTPGYEQYFGPGTRLTVT.

The chain is built from TRBV12-3 or TRBV12-4 and TRBJ2-5, with TRBD2 matching 8 bases. J was trimmed by 4 bases and V by 5 bases; bases with no gene match: 9. CDR3 length equals 15 residues. CDR3 DNA: TGTGCCAGCAGTCGGACCGGGACTAGTAGAGAGACCCAGTACTTC. Translating gives CASSRTGTSRETQYF.

This chain joins TRBV6-1 and TRBJ1-4; the D is unclear. In germline, CDR1 is MNHNS, CDR2 SASEGT. Trimming pared 7 bases from V and 0 bases from J, leaving 15 bases between. This CDR3 is 16 amino acids long. Here the CDR3 DNA reads TGTGCCAGCACCCCAAACTTGGGCCCAACTAATGAAAAACTGTTTTTT. Its translation is CASTPNLGPTNEKLFF.